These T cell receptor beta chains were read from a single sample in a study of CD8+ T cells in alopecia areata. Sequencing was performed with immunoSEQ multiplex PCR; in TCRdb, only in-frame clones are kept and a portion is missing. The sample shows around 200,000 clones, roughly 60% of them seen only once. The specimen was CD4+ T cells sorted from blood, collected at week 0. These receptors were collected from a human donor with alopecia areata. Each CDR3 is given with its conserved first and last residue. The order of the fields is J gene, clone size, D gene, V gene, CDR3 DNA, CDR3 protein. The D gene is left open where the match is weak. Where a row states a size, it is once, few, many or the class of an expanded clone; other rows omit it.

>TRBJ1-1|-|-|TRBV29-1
TGCAGCGTTGAAGATCCGACTCAGTCATGGAGGAAAGCTTTCTTT
CSVEDPTQSWRKAFF
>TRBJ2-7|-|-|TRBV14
TGTGCCAGCAGCCAAGGATACGAGCAGTACTTC
CASSQGYEQYF
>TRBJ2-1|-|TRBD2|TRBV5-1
TGCGCCAGCAGCTTTCCGGGACTAGCGGGGGCGGGGAATGAGCAGTTCTTC
CASSFPGLAGAGNEQFF
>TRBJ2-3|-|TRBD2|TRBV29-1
TGCAGCGTCGACCCGGGGGGTCAAGATACGCAGTATTTT
CSVDPGGQDTQYF
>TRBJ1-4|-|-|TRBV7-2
TGTGCCAGCAGCTTATTGGCAGGACGCAACCAACTGTTTTTT
CASSLLAGRNQLFF
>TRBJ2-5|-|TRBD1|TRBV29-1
TGCAGCGTTCCTGGGACAGGGTTATCAGAGACCCAGTACTTC
CSVPGTGLSETQYF
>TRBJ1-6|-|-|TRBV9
TGTGCCAGCAGCTTGAACGATTCACCCCTCCACTTT
CASSLNDSPLHF
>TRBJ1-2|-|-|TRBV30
TGTGCCTGGAGTGAACAGGCTGTCGGCTACACCTTC
CAWSEQAVGYTF
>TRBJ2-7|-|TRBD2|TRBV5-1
TGCGCCAGCAGCTTGGCGTCTAGCGGGGCCCACTCCTACGAGCAGTACTTC
CASSLASSGAHSYEQYF
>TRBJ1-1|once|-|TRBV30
TGTGCCTGGAGTGCCTCAGATTTGGCGAACACTGAAGCTTTCTTT
CAWSASDLANTEAFF
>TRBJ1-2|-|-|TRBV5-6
TGTGCCAGCAGCTACGGGACCGAATATGGCTACACCTTC
CASSYGTEYGYTF
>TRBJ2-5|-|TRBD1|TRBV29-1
TGCAGCGTTGCGGGACAGGGGGCAGGAGAGACCCAGTACTTC
CSVAGQGAGETQYF
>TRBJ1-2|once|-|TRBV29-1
TGCAGCGTTGAAGGCGAACTCGACAAACCAAGCGATGGCTACACCTTC
CSVEGELDKPSDGYTF
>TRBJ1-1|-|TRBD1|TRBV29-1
TGCAGCGTTGTGGGGCGGACAGGCTCCACTGAAGCTTTCTTT
CSVVGRTGSTEAFF
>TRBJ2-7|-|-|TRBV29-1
TGCAGCGTTTTCCAGGGGAAGCAGTACTTC
CSVFQGKQYF
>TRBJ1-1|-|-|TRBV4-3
TGCGCCAGCAGCCAAGAGACGAGGTCTGAAGCTTTCTTT
CASSQETRSEAFF
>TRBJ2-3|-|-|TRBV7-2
TGTGCCAGCAGCTCCGGGCTGGGGGTGGGCTCAGATACGCAGTATTTT
CASSSGLGVGSDTQYF